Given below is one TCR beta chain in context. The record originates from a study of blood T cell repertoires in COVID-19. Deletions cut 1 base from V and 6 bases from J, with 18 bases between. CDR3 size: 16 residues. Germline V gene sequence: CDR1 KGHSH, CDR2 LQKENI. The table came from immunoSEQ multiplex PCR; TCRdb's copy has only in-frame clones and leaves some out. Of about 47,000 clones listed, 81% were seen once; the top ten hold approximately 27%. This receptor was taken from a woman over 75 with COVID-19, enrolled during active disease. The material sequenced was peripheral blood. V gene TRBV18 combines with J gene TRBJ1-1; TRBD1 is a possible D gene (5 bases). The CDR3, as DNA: TGTGCCAGCTCACCACAGGCTGACAGTTCAGGCGCTGAAGCTTTCTTT. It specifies CASSPQADSSGAEAFF.